These 23 T cell receptor beta chains were all obtained from the same sample, sequenced in a study of tumor and adjacent non-tumor tissue in lung cancer. The template was RNA from unsorted bulk tissue. This non-tumor lung sample came from over 3 cm beyond the tumor edge. A modified ARM-PCR protocol with three rounds of nested PCR amplified TCRbeta. One entry per CDR3 protein results from TCRdb running MiXCR on the multiplex PCR reads. The sample comprises some 100,000 distinct CDR3 sequences, 50% to 70% of which are singletons, and 15% to 20% rests with the top ten. Sequenced sample: distant non-tumor lung tissue. These receptors were obtained from a man aged 55 to 70 with non-small cell lung cancer.

This clonotype was counted a few times. Mismatch with germline at one junction end may stem from a read error. This chain joins TRBV7-8 and TRBJ2-7, with 12 bases that match TRBD2. Per germline, CDR1 SGHVS and CDR2 FQNEAQ. This CDR3 has 15 residues. CDR3 coding DNA: TGTGCCAGCAGCAACTCTAGCGGGAGGGCCTCTGAGCAGTGCTTC. Protein: CASSNSSGRASEQCF.

This clonotype came up once. The junction differs from germline at one of its ends, possibly a read error. Here the CDR3 DNA reads TGTGCCGGCAGTCAGACTAGCGATGAGCAGTTCTTC. Its translation: CAGSQTSDEQFF. This rearrangement joins TRBV6-5 to TRBJ2-1, with 8 bases lining up with TRBD2. The CDR3 loop spans 12 amino acids. Germline values: CDR1 MNHEY, CDR2 SVGAGI.

In this sample, this clonotype turned up many times. This chain links TRBV29-1 with TRBJ2-1; 10 bases align to TRBD2. Germline lookup yields CDR1 SQVTM and CDR2 ANQGSEA. The CDR3 is 15 residues long. After removal of 2 bases from V and 6 bases from J, the junction contained 7 bases not matched to a gene. The CDR3 protein is CSVEFTSGIFNEQFF. In DNA form, the CDR3 reads TGCAGCGTTGAATTTACTAGCGGGATATTCAATGAGCAGTTCTTC.

Note on this clonotype: Germline and junction disagree at one end, which may indicate a read error. The chain carries TRBV5-4 and TRBJ2-3, with D possibly being TRBD1 or TRBD2 (5 bases each). Germline V CDR1 and CDR2: SGHNT, YYREEE (reference sequence). The CDR3 has 16 amino acids. The CDR3 loop is CASSVVGVGFTDTQYF. Written as DNA, the CDR3 is TGTGCTAGCAGTGTAGTGGGGGTCGGTTTCACAGATACGCAGTATTTT. Variable domain in full (rest from reference TRBV5-4 and TRBJ2-3): ETGVTQSPTHLIKTRGQQVTLRCSSQSGHNTVSWYQQALGQGPQFIFQYYREEENGRGNFPPRFSGLQFPNYSSELNVNALELDDSALYLCASSVVGVGFTDTQYFGPGTRLTVL.

Turning to this clonotype: Sequence at one end of the junction differs from germline and may be a read error. This chain links TRBV20-1 with TRBJ2-5, with a possible D match to TRBD2 (6 bases). The CDR3 runs 16 residues. Per the germline V gene, CDR1 is DFQATT and CDR2 is SNEGSKA (reference sequence). CDR3 residues: CSAHSLTGEERETQYF. Here the CDR3 DNA reads TGCAGTGCTCACAGCTTAACGGGAGAGGAGAGGGAGACCCAGTATTTC.

Of note for this clonotype: This could be a read error, since a much larger clone is one nucleotide away. The chain carries TRBV7-9 and TRBJ2-1; the D is unclear. This CDR3 spans 12 amino acids. The V gene's germline CDR1 is SEHNR and CDR2 FQNEAQ (reference sequence). Trimming took 6 bases from V and 5 from J, leaving 8 bases between them. DNA of the CDR3: TGTGCCAGCAGGTTAAGGAACAATGAGCAGTTCTTC. Protein sequence: CASRLRNNEQFF.

Note on this clonotype: Possible read error: a much larger clone is one base away. The chain couples TRBV5-6 to TRBJ2-1, with 9 bases lining up with TRBD1. This CDR3 spans 17 amino acids. V was pared by 1 base and J by 12 bases, with 17 bases of the junction left unmatched. Germline V gene lookup returns CDR1 SGHDT and CDR2 YYEEEE. This chain's CDR3 is CASSLRSGTGLSKGQFF. CDR3 bases: TGTGCCAGCAGCTTGCGGTCCGGGACAGGGTTATCGAAAGGGCAGTTCTTC.

This clonotype was detected many times. The chain links TRBV24-1 to TRBJ2-1; no clear D gene. Trimming stripped 3 bases from V and 8 bases from J, with 10 bases between. Germline lookup yields CDR1 KGHDR and CDR2 SFDVKD. There are 13 residues in the CDR3. CDR3 coding DNA: TGTGCCACCAGTGATGGTGGTTCCCATGAGCAGTTCTTC. It specifies CATSDGGSHEQFF.

Concerning this clonotype itself: A junction end diverges from the germline sequence, so it may reflect a read error. The V gene is TRBV20-1, the J gene TRBJ2-1; 10 nucleotides line up with TRBD2. Per the germline V gene, CDR1 is DFQATT and CDR2 is SNEGSKA (reference sequence). The CDR3 loop spans 15 amino acids. The CDR3 DNA reads as TGCAGTGCTAACCAAGCGGGAGGGCCGGATAATGAGCTGTTCTTC. Residues: CSANQAGGPDNELFF.

Comment on this clonotype: At one end, the junction sequence differs from germline, possibly due to a read error. The gene calls are TRBV11-1 and TRBJ1-2; D is uncertain. The CDR3 consists of 14 residues. Germline CDR1 reads SGHAT; CDR2 reads FQDESV (reference sequence). CDR3 region: CTSSFDFLCDGCTF. CDR3 in DNA: TGTACCAGCAGCTTCGACTTTCTGTGTGATGGCTGCACCTTC.

The gene calls are TRBV14 and TRBJ1-1; D uncertain. Trimming took off 1 base at V and 5 bases at J, with 14 bases between the two ends. Germline V CDR1 and CDR2: SGHDN, FVKESK. This CDR3 spans 15 amino acids. The DNA for the CDR3 is TGTGCCAGCAGCCAAGCTACTTCTGAGGGTACTGAAGCTTTCTTT. It specifies CASSQATSEGTEAFF.

In regard to this clonotype: Compared with germline, one end of the junction differs, possibly owing to a read error. The chain links TRBV5-1 to TRBJ2-3; D is perhaps TRBD1 or TRBD2 (5 bases each). From germline, CDR1 is SGHRS and CDR2 YFSETQ. The CDR3 is 15 residues long. In DNA, the CDR3 is TGCGCCAGCAGCTTGTCCGGGACGCCTCTAGAAGCGCAGTATTTC. The encoded protein is CASSLSGTPLEAQYF.

In the case of this clonotype: A much larger clone sits a single nucleotide away, making a read error possible. CDR3 sequence (DNA): TGTGCCAGCATCAGCCGACAGGGATTTTCACCCCTCCACTTT. Its translation: CASISRQGFSPLHF. The rearrangement links TRBV7-8 to TRBJ1-6; 7 bases are a match to TRBD1. Germline assignment: CDR1 SGHVS and CDR2 FQNEAQ. This CDR3 comprises 14 residues. The junction had 9 bases not matched to a gene; V was cut back by 7 bases and J by 9 bases.

In regard to this clonotype: One end of the junction varies from germline; a read error may be responsible. This chain connects TRBV10-1 to TRBJ2-5; possibly TRBD1 for D (5 bases). Germline CDR1 WNHNN, CDR2 SYGVQD (reference sequence). The CDR3 is 14 amino acids. The CDR3 sequence: CTSSESLGQEAQYF. In DNA form, the CDR3 reads TGCACCAGCAGTGAGTCGCTGGGGCAAGAGGCCCAGTACTTC.

With regard to this clonotype: A read error may be the cause here, since a much bigger clone is one base away. The chain has TRBV29-1 and TRBJ2-7; weak D call: TRBD1 (6 bases). Germline V lookup: CDR1 SQVTM, CDR2 ANQGSEA. The V end lost 8 bases, the J end lost 0 bases, and 17 bases lay between the germline ends. The CDR3 consists of 14 residues. CDR3 bases: TGCAGCATTTTAACCCGGGACAACTCCTACGAGCAGTACTTC. Its protein is CSILTRDNSYEQYF.

This clonotype appeared once. It may be a read error: a sequence one base away is much more abundant. This sequence joins TRBV5-1 and TRBJ1-1, with TRBD1 matching 9 bases. The CDR3 has 16 residues. Germline values: CDR1 SGHRS, CDR2 YFSETQ. The CDR3 loop is CASSWGGTGLNTEALF. In nucleotides, the CDR3 is TGCGCCAGCAGCTGGGGAGGGACAGGGTTGAACACTGAAGCTCTCTTT.

In the case of this clonotype: At one boundary the junction diverges from the germline segment, which might be a read error. The rearrangement uses TRBV6-5 and TRBJ2-3; 11 bases map to TRBD2. The CDR3 length is 15 residues. The germline V gene has CDR1 MNHEY and CDR2 SVGAGI. Written as DNA, the CDR3 is TGTGACAGCAGCCATAGCGGGGGGGCCACAGATACGCAGTATTTT. This sequence encodes CDSSHSGGATDTQYF.

About this clonotype itself: A read error may produce the germline difference seen at one junction end. The chain carries TRBV6-5 and TRBJ2-5; D might be TRBD1 (5 bases). CDR1 is MNHEY, CDR2 SVGAGI, per germline. This CDR3 contains 15 residues. The CDR3: CTSSPHQGSQETQYF. The CDR3, as DNA: TGTACCAGCAGTCCTCATCAGGGATCCCAAGAGACACAGTACTTC.

This clonotype was recorded once. The conserved closing phenylalanine or tryptophan is absent in this CDR3, likely reflecting a read error. Because the CDR3's place on the DNA is in doubt, the DNA is left out and the CDR3 is given as listed by TCRdb. The chain is built from TRBV11-3 and TRBJ2-7; whether TRBD2, the table's D call, matches the DNA was not checked. Germline loops: CDR1 SGHNT, CDR2 YENEEA. The CDR3 has 14 amino acids, counting both end residues. The CDR3 loop is CASSLRLASGEHYY.

A remark on this clonotype: The conserved phenylalanine or tryptophan is not found at the CDR3 terminus, so this likely reflects a read error. This chain connects TRBV11-2 to TRBJ2-7, with 9 bases aligning to TRBD1. The V gene's germline CDR1 is SGHAT and CDR2 FQNNGV. CDR3 size: 15 residues. CDR3 amino acids: CASSPPDRGFYGQYL. DNA for the CDR3: TGTGCCAGCAGCCCGCCTGACAGGGGGTTCTACGGGCAGTACCTC.

This clonotype showed up just a few times. A read error is possible here, since a much larger clone lies one base away. This rearrangement joins TRBV12-3 or TRBV12-4 to TRBJ2-7; perhaps TRBD2 as D (5 bases). This CDR3 contains 15 residues. The CDR3 loop reads CTSSFVLGRPYEQYF. The CDR3 nucleotides read TGTACCAGCAGTTTTGTGTTAGGGAGACCCTACGAGCAGTACTTC.

V is TRBV20-1 and J is TRBJ2-5, with D possibly matching TRBD1 (6 bases). Germline-derived CDR1 and CDR2 are DFQATT and SNEGSKA (reference sequence). The CDR3 contains 13 residues. The germline V and J ends were trimmed by 5 bases and 9 bases, with 19 bases remaining between them. The CDR3: CSAPEQGQAAQYF. In DNA, the CDR3 is TGCAGTGCTCCCGAACAGGGACAAGCTGCCCAGTACTTC.

Comment on this clonotype: Because the CDR3 is missing its conserved closing phenylalanine or tryptophan, this is likely a read error. This chain joins TRBV29-1 and TRBJ2-3; D uncertain. Germline CDR1 SQVTM, CDR2 ANQGSEA. The ends were cut back, 7 bases at V and 9 bases at J, with 17 bases in the middle. CDR3 length: 12 amino acids. The CDR3 DNA follows: TGCAGCGGCCAGCTCGGTGCCAAGACGCAGTATTCT. This sequence encodes CSGQLGAKTQYS.